This paragraph reports one T cell receptor (beta chain). The table came from immunoSEQ multiplex PCR; TCRdb's copy has only in-frame clones and leaves some out. Of around 40,000 clones in the sample, roughly nine tenths are singletons; the top ten hold around 0.41%. This entry is derived from a study of T cell changes during pregnancy in multiple sclerosis. The length of the CDR3 is 16 residues. CDR1 and CDR2 from the germline V gene are LNHDA and SQIVND (reference sequence). Trimming at V came to 3 bases and at J to 2 bases, leaving 5 bases not matched to a gene. This sequence joins TRBV19 and TRBJ1-3, with 9 bases lining up with TRBD1. Material: CD4+ T cells from peripheral blood mononuclear cells, obtained in the second trimester of pregnancy. This clonotype was obtained from a female donor with multiple sclerosis, enrolled in a pregnancy study. CDR3 DNA: TGTGCCAGTAGTATCGCACAGGGGGCGGCTGGAAACACCATATATTTT. Its translation: CASSIAQGAAGNTIYF.